The 24 T cell receptor beta chains below come from one sample, sequenced in a study of tumor-infiltrating lymphocytes in localized non-small cell lung cancer. The assay was immunoSEQ multiplex PCR, and TCRdb's table has in-frame clones only and misses some. This sample has 5,500 to 8,000 clones; approximately 76% occur once, and the top ten carry approximately 6.5%. Sequencing input: uninvolved lung tissue not adjacent to the tumor. These TCRs come from a human donor with non-small cell lung cancer.

Comment on this clone: Distinct nucleotide sequences in the sample also encode this CDR3. V is TRBV5-1 and J is TRBJ1-2; D remains unclear. The CDR3 is made up of 14 amino acids. V was pared by 1 base and J by 0 bases, with 7 bases between. Germline V lookup: CDR1 SGHRS, CDR2 YFSETQ. This chain's CDR3 is CASSLREANYGYTF. The CDR3 DNA sequence: TGCGCCAGCAGCTTGAGGGAAGCTAACTATGGCTACACCTTC.

CDR3 protein: CASSPPGGGYEKLFF. The CDR3 DNA sequence: TGTGCCAGCAGTCCCCCAGGGGGCGGCTATGAAAAACTGTTTTTT. J is TRBJ1-4 and V is TRBV28; 8 bases align to TRBD1. Germline CDR1 reads MDHEN; CDR2 reads SYDVKM. With 5 bases clipped from V and 6 bases from J, the junction kept 8 bases outside the gene matches. The CDR3 is 15 amino acids.

The rearrangement joins TRBV7-2 to TRBJ1-5; weak D call: TRBD1 (5 bases). Per the germline V gene, CDR1 is SGHTA and CDR2 is FQGNSA. The CDR3 loop spans 15 amino acids. V lost 1 base, J lost 7 bases, and 14 bases lay in between. CDR3 bases: TGTGCCAGCAGCTTAGGCTCTGGGCAGGGACAGCCCCAGCATTTT. Translating gives CASSLGSGQGQPQHF.

The chain couples TRBV7-2 to TRBJ2-5; D tentatively fits TRBD1 or TRBD2 (6 bases each). CDR3 size: 15 residues. Germline-derived CDR1 and CDR2 are SGHTA and FQGNSA. The V end was cut by 1 base, the J end by 4 bases, with 13 bases between. The CDR3 coding sequence is TGTGCCAGCAGCTTAGTCCGGGGGCGCGGAGAGACCCAGTACTTC. Encoded protein: CASSLVRGRGETQYF.

The V gene is TRBV7-8, the J gene TRBJ1-5, with 11 bases fitting TRBD1. Germline CDR1 reads SGHVS; CDR2 reads FQNEAQ. The CDR3 runs 16 residues. V shed 5 bases and J 6 bases; nucleotides not matched to a gene: 9. DNA of the CDR3: TGTGCCAGCAGCCCACGGACAGGGGGCAGGAGTCAGCCCCAGCATTTT. It specifies CASSPRTGGRSQPQHF.

By frequency in the sample, this clone is medium-sized. The chain couples TRBV6-5 to TRBJ1-4; D is unresolved. The CDR3 spans 13 residues. CDR1 is MNHEY, CDR2 SVGAGI, per germline. Trimming took 7 bases from V and 6 from J, leaving 12 bases between them. CDR3 residues: CASTLSGDEKLFF. In DNA form, the CDR3 reads TGTGCCAGCACCTTAAGTGGGGATGAAAAACTGTTTTTT.

The genes are TRBV5-4 and TRBJ2-7; weak D call: TRBD1 (6 bases). The V end was cut by 4 bases, the J end by 2 bases, with 16 bases between. Looked up from germline, CDR1 is SGHNT and CDR2 is YYREEE (reference sequence). The CDR3 sequence is 15 residues long. CDR3 DNA: TGTGCCAGCAGCCCGACAGGCCCTTTTCCCTACGAGCAGTACTTC. As protein: CASSPTGPFPYEQYF.

This chain joins TRBV18 and TRBJ1-1; tentatively, D is TRBD1 (5 bases). Trimming shortened V by 2 bases and J by 11 bases, and 9 bases separated the two germline ends. In germline, CDR1 is KGHSH, CDR2 LQKENI. CDR3 length: 11 amino acids. The CDR3 spells CASSPEGRAFF. The CDR3 DNA reads TGTGCCAGCTCACCAGAGGGGCGCGCTTTCTTT.

This clone was seen only a few times. This chain joins TRBV19 and TRBJ2-7; TRBD1 matches at 12 bases. Germline lookup yields CDR1 LNHDA and CDR2 SQIVND (reference sequence). With V trimmed by 2 bases and J by 7 bases, 6 bases remained unmatched. The CDR3 has 15 amino acids. CDR3 sequence (DNA): TGTGCCAGTAGTATACCGGGACAGGGGGCGGGGGAGCAGTACTTC. This codes for CASSIPGQGAGEQYF.

This clone occurred a few times. The rearrangement links TRBV4-3 to TRBJ1-2; possible D gene TRBD1, 6 bases. The CDR3 spans 13 residues. Germline values: CDR1 LGHNA, CDR2 YSLEER. Trimming removed 0 bases from V and 8 bases from J, with 10 bases in between. CDR3 bases: TGCGCCAGCAGCCAAGATAGGGGGGGAGGCTACACCTTC. It specifies CASSQDRGGGYTF.

The chain couples TRBV9 to TRBJ2-1; tentatively, D is TRBD1 or TRBD2 (5 bases each). Trimming shortened V by 0 bases and J by 8 bases, and 15 bases separated the two germline ends. This CDR3 is built from 15 residues. In germline, CDR1 is SGDLS, CDR2 YYNGEE. This CDR3 reads CASSVGSGRGYEQFF. The CDR3 coding sequence is TGTGCCAGCAGCGTAGGGTCAGGGCGAGGGTATGAGCAGTTCTTC.

The chain recombines TRBV6-6 with TRBJ2-7; D is perhaps TRBD2 (5 bases). There are 14 residues in the CDR3. Germline CDR1 MNHNY, CDR2 SVGAGI (reference sequence). V was cut by 6 bases and J by 3 bases, with 15 bases left in between. Written as DNA, the CDR3 is TGTGCCAGCAGCCCGGCCGGGAATGGCTACGAGCAGTACTTC. Protein sequence: CASSPAGNGYEQYF.

This sequence joins TRBV7-2 and TRBJ2-1; D may correspond to TRBD1 or TRBD2 (6 bases each). The CDR3 extends over 16 amino acids. Germline CDR1 SGHTA, CDR2 FQGNSA. Between the trimmed V and J ends, which lost 2 bases and 7 bases, there was a span of 18 bases. The CDR3: CASSLRGVGSRNEQFF. The CDR3 nucleotides are TGTGCCAGCAGCTTAAGGGGGGTCGGCTCCAGGAATGAGCAGTTCTTC.

In its sample, this clone was seen a few times. V is TRBV19 and J is TRBJ1-4; D is unresolved. This CDR3 contains 13 residues. V lost 4 bases and J 5 bases, leaving 8 bases between the germline ends. Germline V lookup: CDR1 LNHDA, CDR2 SQIVND (reference sequence). CDR3 region: CASSRAENEKLFF. The CDR3 DNA reads as TGTGCCAGTAGTAGGGCCGAGAATGAAAAACTGTTTTTT.

There are a few counts of this clone. V is TRBV5-4 and J is TRBJ2-1; TRBD2 matches 10 bases. Germline-derived CDR1 and CDR2 are SGHNT and YYREEE (reference sequence). The J segment lost 9 bases and the V segment lost 4 bases, leaving 16 bases of the junction unmatched. CDR3 length equals 17 residues. The CDR3 reads CASSTGLASGRGGEQFF. In DNA, the CDR3 is TGTGCCAGCAGCACGGGACTGGCTAGCGGGAGAGGGGGTGAGCAGTTCTTC.

V gene TRBV21-1 combines with J gene TRBJ2-7; the table assigns TRBD1, which was not confirmed against the DNA. TRBV21-1 is a pseudogene segment. The CDR3 contains 15 residues. The CDR3 sequence: CASSKGRTGDLEQYF. CDR3 DNA sequence: TGTGCCAGCAGCAAAGGGAGGACAGGGGATCTCGAGCAGTACTTC.

The chain combines TRBV16 with TRBJ1-2; D is undetermined. Germline V gene sequence: CDR1 KGHSY, CDR2 FQNENV. Deletions cut 1 base from V and 2 bases from J, with 14 bases between. This CDR3 is built from 16 residues. CDR3 sequence reads: CASSQWGEGRNYGYTF. The DNA of the CDR3 is TGTGCCAGCAGCCAATGGGGAGAAGGACGGAACTATGGCTACACCTTC.

V and J are TRBV4-2 and TRBJ2-7; weak D call: TRBD1 (6 bases). Germline V gene lookup returns CDR1 LGHNA and CDR2 YNFKEQ. The CDR3 contains 16 residues. The germline V and J ends were trimmed by 2 bases and 2 bases, with 16 bases remaining between them. The CDR3 reads CASSQSTSDSPYEQYF. DNA of the CDR3: TGTGCCAGCAGCCAATCCACCTCGGACAGCCCCTACGAGCAGTACTTC.

The chain links TRBV4-1 to TRBJ1-4; D is unresolved. V gave up 0 bases and J gave up 4 bases, with 12 bases separating them. The CDR3 totals 16 residues. Germline V gene sequence: CDR1 MGHRA, CDR2 YSYEKL. The CDR3 coding sequence is TGCGCCAGCAGCCAAGATCCTACAGTCCTTAATGAAAAACTGTTTTTT. It codes for CASSQDPTVLNEKLFF.

This chain joins TRBV19 and TRBJ2-1; 9 positions agree with TRBD2. The CDR3 contains 14 residues. In germline, CDR1 is LNHDA, CDR2 SQIVND (reference sequence). DNA of the CDR3: TGTGCAACTTCTAGCGGGAACTCCTACAATGAGCAGTTCTTC. Protein product: CATSSGNSYNEQFF.

V is TRBV7-9 and J is TRBJ1-3, with TRBD1 matching over 7 bases. The CDR3 runs to 13 residues. CDR1 and CDR2 (germline): SEHNR, FQNEAQ (reference sequence). V lost 1 base and J lost 9; bases outside the gene matches: 3. DNA of the CDR3: TGTGCCAGCAGCTTAGGACAGGGAGGCACCATATATTTT. Protein: CASSLGQGGTIYF. Drawing the rest from reference TRBV7-9 and TRBJ1-3, the complete variable domain is DTGVSQNPRHKITKRGQNVTFRCDPISEHNRLYWYRQTLGQGPEFLTYFQNEAQLEKSRLLSDRFSAERPKGSFSTLEIQRTEQGDSAMYLCASSLGQGGTIYFGEGSWLTVV.

V usage is TRBV5-1 and J usage is TRBJ2-1, with 11 bases lining up with TRBD2. V dropped 9 bases and J dropped 5; count of bases not matched to a gene: 16. From germline, CDR1 is SGHRS and CDR2 YFSETQ. The CDR3 length is 17 residues. The CDR3 sequence is CAISGTSGVPWDNEQFF. For the CDR3, the DNA is TGCGCCATCTCCGGGACTAGCGGAGTCCCTTGGGACAATGAGCAGTTCTTC.

The V and J genes are TRBV28 and TRBJ2-5; 9 positions match TRBD2. The CDR3 loop spans 15 amino acids. The V gene end was trimmed by 2 bases and the J gene end by 1 base; junction bases not matched to a gene: 2. The germline gives CDR1 MDHEN, CDR2 SYDVKM. The CDR3 bases are TGTGCCAGCAGTTTAGCGGGACTAGCCCAAGAGACCCAGTACTTC. As protein: CASSLAGLAQETQYF.

The V and J genes are TRBV15 and TRBJ2-7; no definite D call. Per germline, CDR1 LNHNV and CDR2 YYDKDF (reference sequence). CDR3 length: 17 amino acids. V lost 3 bases, J lost 0 bases, and 18 bases lay in between. CDR3 in amino acids: CATSRGLGPWSSYEQYF. CDR3 DNA sequence: TGTGCCACCAGCAGGGGGTTAGGCCCGTGGAGCTCCTACGAGCAGTACTTC.